The rows below give T cell receptor beta chains drawn from one sample of a study of blood T cell repertoires in COVID-19. The method was immunoSEQ multiplex PCR; TCRdb's version includes in-frame clones alone and lacks a portion of them. Counted here are roughly 130,000 clones, around 77% occurring once; the ten biggest clones make up 16%. The specimen sequenced was peripheral blood. These receptors came from a man aged 60 to 75 with active or convalescent COVID-19. Both conserved end residues are part of each CDR3. Each record gives: J gene, D gene, V gene, clone size, CDR3 protein, CDR3 DNA. D genes are given only for firm matches. Not all rows give a size; the values are once, few, many and, for expanded clones, a class.

>TRBJ2-7|.|TRBV28|.
CASRPDRSLSYEQYF
TGTGCCAGCAGGCCCGACAGGTCCCTTTCCTACGAGCAGTACTTC
>TRBJ1-1|.|TRBV12-3/TRBV12-4|.
CASRRGGNTEAFF
TGTGCCAGCCGAAGGGGGGGGAACACTGAAGCTTTCTTT
>TRBJ2-1|TRBD2|TRBV9|.
CASSVGTSGRRNEQFF
TGTGCCAGCAGCGTAGGGACTAGCGGTAGGCGGAATGAGCAGTTCTTC
>TRBJ2-7|TRBD2|TRBV6-2/TRBV6-3|.
CASIPRQGLGYEQYF
TGTGCCAGCATCCCCAGGCAGGGACTAGGCTACGAGCAGTACTTC
>TRBJ2-5|.|TRBV5-8|.
CASTPSRQETQYF
TGTGCCAGCACGCCTAGCAGGCAAGAGACCCAGTACTTC
>TRBJ1-4|.|TRBV23-1|once
CASPPELFF
TGCGCCAGCCCCCCAGAACTGTTTTTT
>TRBJ1-1|.|TRBV28|.
CASSLVGLTEAFF
TGTGCCAGCTCCCTCGTGGGACTCACTGAAGCTTTCTTT
>TRBJ1-5|.|TRBV19|.
CASSIGGPNQPQHF
TGTGCCAGTTCCATCGGGGGGCCCAATCAGCCCCAGCATTTT
>TRBJ1-2|.|TRBV5-6|.
CASSTYNYGYTF
TGTGCCAGCAGCACCTATAACTATGGCTACACCTTC
>TRBJ2-1|.|TRBV7-9|.
CASSLVGGPYNEQFF
TGTGCCAGCAGCTTAGTGGGGGGGCCTTACAATGAGCAGTTCTTC
>TRBJ1-3|.|TRBV5-1|.
CASSLWSSGNTIYF
TGCGCCAGCAGCTTGTGGAGCTCTGGAAACACCATATATTTT
>TRBJ2-3|.|TRBV18|.
CASSPAGGAEGTDTQYF
TGTGCCAGCTCACCAGCAGGAGGCGCGGAGGGCACAGATACGCAGTATTTT
>TRBJ2-1|TRBD2|TRBV18|.
CASSPSGLAEQFF
TGTGCCAGCTCACCATCAGGACTAGCCGAGCAGTTCTTC
>TRBJ2-3|TRBD2|TRBV9|.
CASSVGSGVSTDTQYF
TGTGCCAGCAGCGTAGGTAGCGGGGTTAGCACAGATACGCAGTATTTT
>TRBJ1-1|.|TRBV5-4|many
CASSLGQVNTEAFF
TGTGCCAGCAGCTTGGGCCAGGTGAACACTGAAGCTTTCTTT
>TRBJ2-1|TRBD2|TRBV6-2/TRBV6-3|once
CASSRTSGTYNEQFF
TGTGCCAGCAGTAGAACTAGCGGGACCTACAATGAGCAGTTCTTC
>TRBJ1-1|TRBD1|TRBV19|.
CASSIDRGRGPEAFF
TGTGCCAGTAGTATAGATCGGGGCAGGGGGCCTGAAGCTTTCTTT
>TRBJ1-2|.|TRBV19|few
CASTPDIRYGYTF
TGTGCCAGTACCCCAGACATTCGCTATGGCTACACCTTC
>TRBJ2-2|TRBD2|TRBV9|.
CASSRTSGSVGELFF
TGTGCCAGCAGCCGGACTAGCGGGAGCGTCGGGGAGCTGTTTTTT
>TRBJ2-5|.|TRBV5-4|once
CASSLDLTGRHF
TGTGCCAGCAGCTTGGACTTGACAGGTCGGCACTTC
>TRBJ1-5|TRBD1|TRBV24-1|.
CATSDGGQGENQPQHF
TGTGCCACCAGTGATGGAGGACAGGGGGAGAATCAGCCCCAGCATTTT
>TRBJ1-1|.|TRBV11-2|once
CASSLGRVGAFF
TGCGCCAGCAGCTTAGGCAGGGTTGGAGCTTTCTTT
>TRBJ2-7|.|TRBV27|.
CASRGGGLIGHEQYF
TGTGCCAGCAGGGGGGGTGGGTTAATTGGCCACGAGCAGTACTTC
>TRBJ2-3|.|TRBV30|once
CAWSALYTDTQYF
TGTGCCTGGAGTGCTCTGTACACAGATACGCAGTATTTT
>TRBJ2-4|.|TRBV30|.
CAWAQVTNRYIQYF
TGTGCCTGGGCACAGGTTACGAATCGGTACATTCAGTACTTC
>TRBJ1-1|.|TRBV7-9|few
CASSLDMNTEAFF
TGTGCCAGCAGCTTAGACATGAACACTGAAGCTTTCTTT
>TRBJ1-4|.|TRBV5-4|.
CASSFAGNEKLFF
TGTGCCAGCAGCTTCGCAGGGAATGAAAAACTGTTTTTT
>TRBJ2-1|.|TRBV7-3|.
CASSSSEGSDRFF
TGTGCCAGCAGCTCCAGTGAAGGGAGTGATCGGTTCTTC
>TRBJ2-2|.|TRBV19|.
CASSTRGTGELFF
TGTGCCAGTAGTACCAGGGGCACCGGGGAGCTGTTTTTT
>TRBJ2-2|TRBD2|TRBV5-1|.
CASSRLAGGSDGELFF
TGCGCCAGCAGCCGACTAGCGGGAGGATCCGACGGGGAGCTGTTTTTT
>TRBJ2-7|TRBD1|TRBV7-2|.
CASSVNRGEQYF
TGTGCCAGCAGCGTTAACAGGGGTGAGCAGTACTTC
>TRBJ2-1|.|TRBV6-2/TRBV6-3|.
CASSPNYNEQFF
TGTGCCAGCAGCCCCAACTACAATGAGCAGTTCTTC
>TRBJ2-7|TRBD2|TRBV28|.
CASSTGTSGRSYEQYF
TGTGCCAGCAGTACGGGGACTAGCGGGAGATCCTACGAGCAGTACTTC
>TRBJ2-3|.|TRBV7-2|.
CASSLRLDTQYF
TGTGCCAGCAGCCTAAGACTAGACACGCAGTATTTT
>TRBJ2-2|.|TRBV4-3|.
CASSQQGGAADTGELFF
TGCGCCAGCAGCCAACAAGGTGGGGCGGCGGACACCGGGGAGCTGTTTTTT
>TRBJ1-2|.|TRBV7-2|.
CASSSSLGDSGYTF
TGTGCCAGCAGCTCCTCCCTTGGAGATTCTGGCTACACCTTC
>TRBJ1-5|TRBD1|TRBV19|.
CASSIAGTGGNQPQHF
TGTGCCAGTAGTATTGCGGGGACAGGGGGCAATCAGCCCCAGCATTTT
>TRBJ1-5|.|TRBV9|.
CASSVGGQLQPQHF
TGTGCCAGCAGCGTAGGAGGACAGCTTCAGCCCCAGCATTTT
>TRBJ2-7|.|TRBV7-3|.
CASSSTGGSYEQYF
TGTGCCAGCAGCTCAACCGGGGGCTCCTACGAGCAGTACTTC
>TRBJ2-1|TRBD1|TRBV7-9|.
CASSLDRVGNEQFF
TGTGCCAGCAGCCTGGACAGGGTGGGCAATGAGCAGTTCTTC
>TRBJ1-1|.|TRBV25-1|.
CASSEFMGGKLLRAEAFF
TGTGCCAGCAGTGAATTTATGGGAGGGAAACTCCTGAGGGCTGAAGCTTTCTTT
>TRBJ2-7|TRBD1|TRBV4-2|once
CASSLDRGVYEQYF
TGTGCCAGCAGCCTGGACAGGGGGGTCTACGAGCAGTACTTC
>TRBJ2-7|.|TRBV10-3|.
CAISDPTGYEQYF
TGTGCCATCAGTGATCCGACGGGCTACGAGCAGTACTTC
>TRBJ2-1|TRBD2|TRBV5-1|.
CASSLGWTSGRVIDEQFF
TGCGCCAGCAGCTTGGGTTGGACTAGCGGGAGAGTGATAGATGAGCAGTTCTTC
>TRBJ2-2|.|TRBV6-2/TRBV6-3|.
CASSYESGELFF
TGTGCCAGCAGTTATGAGTCCGGGGAGCTGTTTTTT